This T cell receptor beta chain was sequenced in a study of spatial heterogeneity in lung cancer. Time point given: sample taken at primary tumor resection. No cells were sorted before sequencing. The whole RNA sequenced was extracted from tumor, nontumor lung or frozen PBMC. Many counts were recorded for this clonotype. This beta chain is an unintended read in a library built for alpha chains; its size means little. TCRdb passed the 5' RACE reads through MiXCR, listing each CDR3 protein once. This sample has around 9,700 distinct CDR3 sequences, with about 6.3% found just once. This material consisted of PBMCs, taken at surgery. This sequence originates from a male donor with early-stage non-small cell lung cancer.

The CDR3 loop is CASSPPWGDQETQYF. The DNA for the CDR3 is TGTGCCAGCTCACCACCGTGGGGGGACCAAGAGACCCAGTACTTC. V usage is TRBV18 and J usage is TRBJ2-5, with D possibly matching TRBD2 (6 bases). From germline, CDR1 is KGHSH and CDR2 LQKENI. This CDR3 is 15 amino acids long. Between the trimmed V and J ends, which lost 0 bases and 0 bases, there was a span of 8 bases.